This is a list of T cell receptor beta chains from one sample in a study of shared clonotypes between healthy human individuals. Sequencing was performed with immunoSEQ multiplex PCR; in TCRdb, only in-frame clones are kept and a portion is missing. This table holds 1.6 million or so clones, 98% found once. Sequenced material: naive CD4+ T cells sorted from blood. The receptor set was obtained from a man aged 25 to 40 in good health. CDR3s include the opening cysteine and the closing phenylalanine or tryptophan. Fields, in order: V gene, J gene, CDR3 length, CDR3 protein.

TRBV6-5	TRBJ1-1	13	CASRNAGQPEAFF
TRBV4-3	TRBJ2-7	15	CASSRNKLGSYEQYF
TRBV7-9	TRBJ2-2	13	CASSFRGGGELFF
TRBV5-4	TRBJ2-6	17	CASSLPGSRGGANVLTF
TRBV27	TRBJ2-4	16	CASSPRVGQAKNIQYF
TRBV5-4	TRBJ2-5	15	CASSLGGARKETQYF
TRBV28	TRBJ1-5	16	CASSPQGARSNQPQHF
TRBV10-2	TRBJ2-7	12	CASGAGTYEQYF
TRBV9	TRBJ2-1	17	CASSVEGRWVGGYEQFF
TRBV18	TRBJ2-7	15	CASSSGQSNSYEQYF
TRBV18	TRBJ1-2	15	CASSPRTGQEYGYTF
TRBV7-9	TRBJ2-1	16	CASSSRGLAGTNEQFF
TRBV18	TRBJ2-5	11	CASSPDKTQYF
TRBV7-2	TRBJ2-5	14	CASSKNRVSETQYF
TRBV5-1	TRBJ1-2	15	CASSRDGPSNYGYTF
TRBV5-1	TRBJ1-1	13	CASSSQENTEAFF
TRBV21-1	TRBJ1-2	12	CATPPIRHGYTF
TRBV7-9	TRBJ2-7	12	CASSLSSYEQYF
TRBV2	TRBJ2-1	11	CASTKNNEQFF
TRBV29-1	TRBJ1-1	17	CSVEGVPTARSDTEAFF
TRBV27	TRBJ2-5	17	CASSPPRSGRAVETQYF
TRBV10-3	TRBJ2-1	16	CAISGFGTGVGNEQFF
TRBV7-9	TRBJ2-3	16	CASSLAERVITDTQYF
TRBV5-6	TRBJ2-3	16	CASSYSGSGSTDTQYF
TRBV5-1	TRBJ2-5	13	CASSEGIGETQYF
TRBV27	TRBJ2-1	16	CASSARRSRPYNEQFF
TRBV6-1	TRBJ1-5	14	CASSEGLGNQPQHF
TRBV6-1	TRBJ2-5	11	CASSGGLIVYF
TRBV30	TRBJ1-3	13	CAWDQVSGNTIYF
TRBV7-2	TRBJ1-2	13	CASSFRGLDGYTF
TRBV9	TRBJ2-3	14	CATNRDRSSDTQYF
TRBV7-9	TRBJ2-7	14	CASSFSGITYEQYF